One sample yielded the 26 T cell receptor beta chains listed below, sequenced in a study of OX40 agonist ivuxolimab in advanced cancers. Assay used: immunoSEQ multiplex PCR; TCRdb lists only in-frame clones, some missing. Of 45,000 to 50,000 clones in the sample, approximately 90% are singletons; the top ten hold over 15%. The sequencing used CD4+ or CD8+ T cells sorted from blood, collected in a trial of the OX40 agonist ivuxolimab. The receptors were gathered from an adult with an advanced solid tumor such as melanoma, head and neck, liver or kidney cancer.

The chain is built from TRBV5-1 and TRBJ1-5; D is undetermined. The V end lost 5 bases, the J end lost 6 bases, and 12 bases lay between the germline ends. The CDR3 has 13 residues. Germline V CDR1 and CDR2: SGHRS, YFSETQ. The CDR3 is CASSRVPGQPQHF. The CDR3 region has the DNA TGCGCCAGCAGTCGCGTCCCGGGTCAGCCCCAGCATTTT.

The chain uses TRBV5-5 and TRBJ1-1; tentatively, D is TRBD1 (5 bases). CDR3 length: 16 amino acids. Trimming removed 3 bases from V and 0 bases from J, with 15 bases in between. Germline CDR1 is SGHKS and CDR2 is YYEKEE (reference sequence). The CDR3 sequence is CASSSYLTAVNTEAFF. CDR3 DNA: TGTGCCAGCAGCTCCTACCTGACAGCTGTGAACACTGAAGCTTTCTTT.

This chain uses TRBV19 with TRBJ1-5, with D unclear. Looked up from germline, CDR1 is LNHDA and CDR2 is SQIVND (reference sequence). Trimming stripped 4 bases from V and 7 bases from J, with 17 bases between. The CDR3 contains 15 residues. CDR3 bases: TGTGCCAGTAGTAACCACCCGGCCGCGCAACAGCCCCAGCATTTT. Encoded protein: CASSNHPAAQQPQHF.

The genes are TRBV6-5 and TRBJ2-7, with TRBD1 matching 9 bases. There are 14 residues in the CDR3. Germline loops: CDR1 MNHEY, CDR2 SVGAGI. Unmatched junction bases numbered 8, after V lost 6 bases and J lost 5 bases. CDR3 nucleotide sequence: TGTGCCAGCAGCACCGACAGGGGGGTGGACGAGCAGTACTTC. It is translated as CASSTDRGVDEQYF.

The gene calls are TRBV28 and TRBJ2-3; 10 nucleotides match TRBD2. The CDR3 runs 15 residues. V shed 2 bases, J shed 5 bases, and the junction held 4 bases outside the gene matches. CDR1 is MDHEN, CDR2 SYDVKM, per germline. For the CDR3, the DNA is TGTGCCAGCAGTTTAGTAGCGGGAGGAATAGATACGCAGTATTTT. Its protein product is CASSLVAGGIDTQYF. Complete variable domain (other parts from reference TRBV28 and TRBJ2-3): DVKVTQSSRYLVKRTGEKVFLECVQDMDHENMFWYRQDPGLGLRLIYFSYDVKMKEKGDIPEGYSVSREKKERFSLILESASTNQTSMYLCASSLVAGGIDTQYFGPGTRLTVL.

The chain has TRBV28 and TRBJ2-5; TRBD1 aligns across 10 bases. The CDR3 runs to 15 residues. The V gene's germline CDR1 is MDHEN and CDR2 SYDVKM. Trimming took 6 bases from V and 5 from J; bases not matched to a gene: 9. The CDR3 spells CASRYGTGVVETQYF. CDR3 sequence (DNA): TGTGCCAGCAGGTACGGGACAGGGGTTGTGGAGACCCAGTACTTC.

This clone was observed once. The chain employs TRBV6-6 and TRBJ1-2, with TRBD1 as a possible D gene (6 bases). Germline CDR1 MNHNY, CDR2 SVGAGI (reference sequence). Trimming removed 9 bases from V and 1 base from J, with 15 bases in between. CDR3 length equals 14 residues. DNA of the CDR3: TGTGCCAGGTTAGGGACACCTCATAACTATGGCTACACCTTC. This codes for CARLGTPHNYGYTF.

To note about this clone: This same CDR3 is encoded by further DNA sequences in the sample. The chain carries TRBV2 and TRBJ2-7; D gene unclear. In germline, CDR1 is SNHLY, CDR2 FYNNEI. CDR3 length equals 12 residues. V was cut by 4 bases and J by 0 bases, with 4 bases left in between. The CDR3 spells CASSGPSYEQYF. In DNA, the CDR3 is TGTGCCAGCAGTGGGCCCTCCTACGAGCAGTACTTC.

This clone has just a few counts. The J gene is TRBJ2-7, the V gene TRBV2; D uncertain. The CDR3 length is 12 residues. The ends were cut back, 3 bases at V and 2 bases at J, with 5 bases in the middle. Germline V lookup: CDR1 SNHLY, CDR2 FYNNEI. CDR3 nucleotides: TGTGCCAGCAGTGAGGAGACCTACGAGCAGTACTTC. Its protein is CASSEETYEQYF.

The gene calls are TRBV4-1 and TRBJ2-7; 8 bases are a match to TRBD1. The J segment lost 3 bases and the V segment lost 0 bases, leaving 10 bases of the junction unmatched. Per the germline V gene, CDR1 is MGHRA and CDR2 is YSYEKL. The CDR3 contains 17 residues. CDR3: CASSQEGAGGSFYEQYF. CDR3 sequence (DNA): TGCGCCAGCAGCCAAGAAGGGGCAGGGGGCAGCTTCTACGAGCAGTACTTC.

In its sample, this clone was seen once. The genes are TRBV10-1 and TRBJ1-5; the match to TRBD1 covers 9 bases. After removal of 8 bases from V and 2 bases from J, the junction contained 16 bases not matched to a gene. Germline lookup yields CDR1 WNHNN and CDR2 SYGVQD (reference sequence). The CDR3 extends over 18 amino acids. The CDR3 nucleotides read TGCGCCAGCCCCAAAAGGGGGGACAGGGCTTGGGGCAATCAGCCCCAGCATTTT. Translating it yields CASPKRGDRAWGNQPQHF.

This chain links TRBV11-2 with TRBJ1-4; D unclear. Germline V gene data show CDR1 as SGHAT and CDR2 as FQNNGV. The CDR3 totals 15 residues. The V end was cut by 3 bases, the J end by 7 bases, with 15 bases between. The CDR3 DNA follows: TGTGCCAGCAGCTTCAGGACTGGAGGATCTGAAAAACTGTTTTTT. Residues: CASSFRTGGSEKLFF. The entire variable domain, with the rest obtained from reference TRBV11-2 and TRBJ1-4, is as follows: EAGVAQSPRYKIIEKRQSVAFWCNPISGHATLYWYQQILGQGPKLLIQFQNNGVVDDSQLPKDRFSAERLKGVDSTLKIQPAKLEDSAVYLCASSFRTGGSEKLFFGSGTQLSVL.

The chain combines TRBV5-1 with TRBJ2-2, with 10 nucleotides matching TRBD1. J was trimmed by 7 bases and V by 4 bases; bases with no gene match: 7. The CDR3 contains 15 residues. Germline values: CDR1 SGHRS, CDR2 YFSETQ. CDR3 loop: CASSPGQGISGELFF. The CDR3 bases are TGCGCCAGCAGCCCGGGACAGGGGATCAGCGGGGAGCTGTTTTTT.

The gene calls are TRBV5-4 and TRBJ1-1; D possibly corresponds to TRBD1 (5 bases). This CDR3 has 13 residues. Trimming removed 4 bases at V and 3 bases at J, with 10 bases between. Germline values: CDR1 SGHNT, CDR2 YYREEE (reference sequence). CDR3 loop: CASSRMGDTEAFF. DNA for the CDR3: TGTGCCAGCAGCCGGATGGGGGACACTGAAGCTTTCTTT.

The V gene is TRBV4-1, the J gene TRBJ2-1; D is unresolved. Between the trimmed V and J ends, which lost 0 bases and 0 bases, there was a span of 6 bases. CDR3 length: 15 residues. Germline V gene lookup returns CDR1 MGHRA and CDR2 YSYEKL. The CDR3 here is CASSQDPSSYNEQFF. The CDR3 DNA reads as TGCGCCAGCAGCCAAGACCCGAGCTCCTACAATGAGCAGTTCTTC.

This sequence joins TRBV27 and TRBJ1-5; the D is unclear. This CDR3 spans 13 amino acids. Trimming shortened V by 3 bases and J by 3 bases, and 6 bases separated the two germline ends. Germline-derived CDR1 and CDR2 are MNHEY and SMNVEV (reference sequence). CDR3 region: CASSFGPNQPQHF. The CDR3 nucleotides are TGTGCCAGCAGTTTTGGTCCCAATCAGCCCCAGCATTTT.

A few counts support this clone. The CDR3 nucleotides read TGTGCCAGCAGCTTATCTAGCAATAAGTATTTT. It encodes CASSLSSNKYF. The chain couples TRBV11-2 to TRBJ2-3, with D perhaps matching TRBD2 (5 bases). Germline V CDR1 and CDR2: SGHAT, FQNNGV. V was pared by 2 bases and J by 13 bases, with 10 bases between. The CDR3 runs to 11 residues.

The rearrangement uses TRBV5-1 and TRBJ2-1; 12 positions agree with TRBD2. The trim removed 4 bases at V and 4 bases at J, leaving 3 bases unmatched. Germline-derived CDR1 and CDR2 are SGHRS and YFSETQ. The CDR3 runs 15 residues. The CDR3 DNA follows: TGCGCCAGCAGCCATACTAGCGGGAGGTACAATGAGCAGTTCTTC. It is translated as CASSHTSGRYNEQFF.

The chain uses TRBV4-1 and TRBJ1-2; D uncertain. V gave up 5 bases and J gave up 0 bases, with 16 bases separating them. This CDR3 contains 16 residues. CDR1 is MGHRA, CDR2 YSYEKL, per germline. The CDR3 loop is CASSGIGITANYGYTF. Here the CDR3 DNA reads TGCGCCAGCAGCGGGATAGGGATTACAGCTAACTATGGCTACACCTTC.

V and J are TRBV6-6 and TRBJ2-4; TRBD2 matches 7 bases. Germline V gene sequence: CDR1 MNHNY, CDR2 SVGAGI (reference sequence). This CDR3 region has 15 residues. V lost 2 bases to trimming and J lost 6 bases; unmatched junction nucleotides: 7. Here the CDR3 reads CASSYAAGAGNIQYF. The CDR3 DNA reads as TGTGCCAGCAGTTACGCGGCGGGAGCCGGAAACATTCAGTACTTC.

Remarks on this clone: The sample has other DNA sequences that encode this CDR3 too. This sequence joins TRBV5-4 and TRBJ2-7; 9 nucleotides match TRBD1. The germline gives CDR1 SGHNT, CDR2 YYREEE (reference sequence). This CDR3 has 14 amino acids. J gave up 1 base and V 4 bases, and 3 bases lay outside the gene matches. The CDR3 region has the DNA TGTGCCAGCAGCCCCGGACAGGGGTCCTACGAGCAGTACTTC. Translating gives CASSPGQGSYEQYF.

This chain uses TRBV7-8 with TRBJ1-1, with a possible D match to TRBD1 (6 bases). Germline CDR1 and CDR2: SGHVS and FQNEAQ. V was trimmed by 6 bases and J by 7 bases, leaving 18 bases between them. This CDR3 has 14 residues. CDR3 protein: CASSHGTRGFEAFF. CDR3 in DNA: TGTGCCAGCAGTCATGGGACCAGGGGCTTTGAAGCTTTCTTT.

This chain links TRBV9 with TRBJ2-2, with a weak D call TRBD2 (5 bases). V lost 0 bases, J lost 8 bases, and 8 bases lay in between. Germline CDR1 and CDR2: SGDLS and YYNGEE. This CDR3 has 13 residues. The CDR3 coding sequence is TGTGCCAGCAGCGTAGGTGGGAGTGGGGAGCTGTTTTTT. It translates to CASSVGGSGELFF.

The genes are TRBV7-6 and TRBJ2-7; D might be TRBD1 (7 bases). The CDR3 has 14 amino acids. The ends were cut back, 5 bases at V and 7 bases at J, with 18 bases in the middle. Germline lookup yields CDR1 SGHVS and CDR2 FNYEAQ. The chain's CDR3 is CASSTQGGTKEQYF. The CDR3 DNA follows: TGTGCCAGCAGCACCCAGGGGGGTACTAAAGAGCAGTACTTC.

The V and J genes are TRBV28 and TRBJ2-7; 7 bases map to TRBD1. Germline V lookup: CDR1 MDHEN, CDR2 SYDVKM. Trimming removed 6 bases from V and 7 bases from J; junction bases left unmatched: 6. There are 12 residues in the CDR3. Here the CDR3 reads CASRETGVEQYF. CDR3 coding DNA: TGTGCCAGCAGAGAAACAGGGGTTGAGCAGTACTTC.

The chain links TRBV5-4 to TRBJ2-3; 8 bases are a match to TRBD1. Germline V gene sequence: CDR1 SGHNT, CDR2 YYREEE (reference sequence). V trimming: 4 bases; J trimming: 2 bases; junction bases outside the gene matches: 9. The CDR3 loop spans 16 amino acids. CDR3 DNA: TGTGCCAGCAGCGGTGGGACAGGCCCTTCCACAGATACGCAGTATTTT. Translated: CASSGGTGPSTDTQYF.